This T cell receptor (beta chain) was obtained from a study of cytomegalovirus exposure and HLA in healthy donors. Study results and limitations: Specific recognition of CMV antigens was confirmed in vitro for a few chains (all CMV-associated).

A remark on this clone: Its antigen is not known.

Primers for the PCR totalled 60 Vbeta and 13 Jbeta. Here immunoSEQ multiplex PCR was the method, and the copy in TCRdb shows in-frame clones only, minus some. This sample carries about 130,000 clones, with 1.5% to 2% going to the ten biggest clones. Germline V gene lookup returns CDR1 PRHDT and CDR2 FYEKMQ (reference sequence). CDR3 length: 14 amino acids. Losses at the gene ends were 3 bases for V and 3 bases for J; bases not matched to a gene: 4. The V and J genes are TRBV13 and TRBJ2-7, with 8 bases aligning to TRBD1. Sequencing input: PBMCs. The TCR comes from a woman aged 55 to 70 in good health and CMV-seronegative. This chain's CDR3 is CASSLTGAVYEQYF. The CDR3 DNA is TGTGCCAGCAGCTTGACAGGGGCAGTCTACGAGCAGTACTTC.